This T cell receptor (beta chain) was sequenced for a study of beta chain features in type 1 diabetes. General observations from the study: Type 1 diabetes patients had moderately but significantly shorter TCRB CDR3s in all four CD4+ subsets. Insertion counts at VDJ junctions were lower in type 1 diabetes patients, who also showed more deletions there. The study left unresolved whether HLA type influences TCRB rearrangement. PCR could preferentially amplify shorter templates, alike in patients and controls.

Germline V gives CDR1 LNHNV, CDR2 YYDKDF (reference sequence). V was clipped by 0 bases and J by 0 bases, with 9 bases between them. The CDR3 consists of 16 residues. The isolated RNA, all of it, was reverse transcribed, so expressed TCRB transcripts were what got sequenced. This table comes from immunoSEQ multiplex PCR, and its TCRdb copy is limited to in-frame clones, with some not included. This sample yields some 370,000 clones, of which 9.5% to 10% are seen a single time; roughly 0.54% belongs to the top ten. This clone was seen many times. The target antigen is unknown. The receptor was derived from a man aged 25 to 40 with type 1 diabetes. This chain links TRBV15 with TRBJ2-1; D is unresolved. Sequencing was done on a sample of central memory CD4+ T cells from blood. Here the CDR3 DNA reads TGTGCCACCAGCAGAGATCCCAGGAGCTCCTACAATGAGCAGTTCTTC. As protein: CATSRDPRSSYNEQFF.